This TCR beta chain was recovered during a study of blood T cell repertoires in COVID-19. As for the study in general: The United States, Italy and Spain provided the acute and convalescent COVID-19 samples.

Study members were between 18 and 89 years old and lived in about two dozen US regions. Clinical histories supplied by participants themselves formed the basis of cohort assignment. Trimming pared 1 base from V and 5 bases from J, leaving 6 bases between. The germline V gene encodes CDR1 SEHNR and CDR2 FQNEAQ (reference sequence). The CDR3 sequence is 13 residues long. Authors' analysis steps: How many nucleated cells were present was estimated from reference gene primer amplification. Profiled with immunoSEQ multiplex PCR; TCRdb holds only in-frame clones, not every one. That table furnishes V, J and clone size, whereas the DNA furnished D and trimming. Of about 210,000 clones listed, approximately 86% are singletons.

V gene TRBV7-9 combines with J gene TRBJ2-1, with D hard to call. The source of this sequence is a man younger than 35 with acute COVID-19. Sequenced input: PBMCs or T cells enriched from blood (not recorded which). The CDR3 is CASSLVVDNEQFF. The CDR3 DNA reads TGTGCCAGCAGCTTAGTGGTAGACAATGAGCAGTTCTTC.